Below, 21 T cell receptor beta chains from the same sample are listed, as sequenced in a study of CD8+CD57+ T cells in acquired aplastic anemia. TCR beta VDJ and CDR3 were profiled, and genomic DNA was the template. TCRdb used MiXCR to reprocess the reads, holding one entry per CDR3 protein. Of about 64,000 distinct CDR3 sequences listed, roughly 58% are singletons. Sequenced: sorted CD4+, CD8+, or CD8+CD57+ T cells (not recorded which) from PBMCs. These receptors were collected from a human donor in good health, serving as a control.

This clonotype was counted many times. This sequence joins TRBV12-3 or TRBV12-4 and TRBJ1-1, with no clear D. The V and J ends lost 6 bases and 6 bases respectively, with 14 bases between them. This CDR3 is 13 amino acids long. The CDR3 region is CASRVTLRSEAFF. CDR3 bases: TGTGCCAGCAGGGTTACTTTGCGGTCTGAAGCTTTCTTT.

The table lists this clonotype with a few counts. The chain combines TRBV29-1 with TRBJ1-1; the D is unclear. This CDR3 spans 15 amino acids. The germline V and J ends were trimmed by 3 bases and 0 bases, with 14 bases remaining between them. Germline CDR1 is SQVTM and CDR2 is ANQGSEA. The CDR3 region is CSVEDGEGLNTEAFF. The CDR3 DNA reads TGCAGCGTTGAGGACGGGGAAGGATTGAACACTGAAGCTTTCTTT.

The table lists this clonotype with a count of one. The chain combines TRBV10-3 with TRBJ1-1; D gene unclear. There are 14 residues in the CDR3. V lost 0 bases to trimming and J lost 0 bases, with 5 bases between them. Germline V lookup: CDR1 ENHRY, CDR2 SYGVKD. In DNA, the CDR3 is TGTGCCATCAGTGAGTCTAACATGAACACTGAAGCTTTCTTT. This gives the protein CAISESNMNTEAFF.

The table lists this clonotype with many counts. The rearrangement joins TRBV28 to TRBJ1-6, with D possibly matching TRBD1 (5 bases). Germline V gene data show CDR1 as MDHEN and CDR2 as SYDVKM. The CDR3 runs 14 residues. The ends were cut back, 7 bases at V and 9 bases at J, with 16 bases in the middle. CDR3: CASTVGGSRSPLHF. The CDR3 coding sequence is TGTGCCAGCACTGTGGGGGGGAGCCGTTCACCCCTCCACTTT.

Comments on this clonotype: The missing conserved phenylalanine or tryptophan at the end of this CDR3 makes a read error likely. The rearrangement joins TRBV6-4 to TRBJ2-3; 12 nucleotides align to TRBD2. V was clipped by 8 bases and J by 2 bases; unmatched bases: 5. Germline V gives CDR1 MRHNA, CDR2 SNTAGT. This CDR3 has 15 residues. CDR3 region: CASRASGGATDTQYS. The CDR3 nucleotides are TGTGCCAGCCGTGCTAGCGGGGGGGCCACAGATACGCAGTATTCT.

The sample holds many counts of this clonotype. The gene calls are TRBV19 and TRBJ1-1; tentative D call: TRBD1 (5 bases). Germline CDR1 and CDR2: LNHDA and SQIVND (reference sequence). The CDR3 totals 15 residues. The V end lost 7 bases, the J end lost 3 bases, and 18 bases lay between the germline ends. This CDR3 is CASTLNPGTDTEAFF. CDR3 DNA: TGTGCCAGTACCCTAAACCCAGGGACGGACACTGAAGCTTTCTTT.

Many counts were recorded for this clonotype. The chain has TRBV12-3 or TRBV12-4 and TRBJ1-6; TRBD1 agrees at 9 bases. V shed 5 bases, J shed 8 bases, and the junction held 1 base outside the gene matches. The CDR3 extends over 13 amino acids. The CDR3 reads CASSRTGDSPLHF. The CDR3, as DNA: TGTGCCAGCAGTCGGACAGGGGATTCACCCCTCCACTTT.

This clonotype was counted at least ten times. CDR3 loop: CASSHQGQGRNTEAFF. Written as DNA, the CDR3 is TGTGCCAGCAGCCACCAAGGACAGGGCCGGAACACTGAAGCTTTCTTT. The V gene is TRBV7-3, the J gene TRBJ1-1; 8 bases match TRBD1. The germline gives CDR1 SGHTA, CDR2 FQGTGA. Trimming cost V 5 bases and J 1 base; bases outside gene matches: 9. There are 16 residues in the CDR3.

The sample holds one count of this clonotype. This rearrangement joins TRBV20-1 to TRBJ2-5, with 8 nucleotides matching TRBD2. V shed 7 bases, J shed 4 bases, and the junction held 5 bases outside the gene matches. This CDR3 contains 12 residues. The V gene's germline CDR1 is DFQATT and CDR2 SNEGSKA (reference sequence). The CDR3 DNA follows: TGCAGTGGCGAGCTAGCGGGAGAGACCCAGTACTTC. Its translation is CSGELAGETQYF.

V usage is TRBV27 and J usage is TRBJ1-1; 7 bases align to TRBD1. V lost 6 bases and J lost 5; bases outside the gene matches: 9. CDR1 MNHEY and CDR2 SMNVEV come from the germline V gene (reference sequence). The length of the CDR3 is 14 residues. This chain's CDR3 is CASSPGGGLTEAFF. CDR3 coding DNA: TGTGCCAGCAGCCCAGGAGGGGGCTTGACTGAAGCTTTCTTT.

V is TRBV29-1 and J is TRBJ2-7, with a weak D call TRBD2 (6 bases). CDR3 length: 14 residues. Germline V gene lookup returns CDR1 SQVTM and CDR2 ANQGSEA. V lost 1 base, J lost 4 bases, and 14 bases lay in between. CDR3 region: CSVEAGDTEYEQYF. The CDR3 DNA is TGCAGCGTTGAAGCGGGGGATACGGAGTACGAGCAGTACTTC.

In DNA, the CDR3 is TGCAGTGCGACTGGACCAGCGGGGGTTAGCAATGAGCAGTTCTTC. Translating it yields CSATGPAGVSNEQFF. The V call is TRBV20-1, the J call TRBJ2-1; TRBD2 matches at 8 bases. Germline trimming cut 6 bases from V and 6 bases from J; bases unmatched to any gene: 13. The length of the CDR3 is 15 residues. Germline CDR1 DFQATT, CDR2 SNEGSKA (reference sequence).

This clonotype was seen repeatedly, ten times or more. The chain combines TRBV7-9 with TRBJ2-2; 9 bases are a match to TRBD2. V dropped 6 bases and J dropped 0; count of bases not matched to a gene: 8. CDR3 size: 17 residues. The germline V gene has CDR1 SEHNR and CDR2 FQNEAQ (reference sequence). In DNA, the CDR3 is TGTGCCAGCAGTCATTCGACTAGCGGTCCGAACACCGGGGAGCTGTTTTTT. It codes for CASSHSTSGPNTGELFF.

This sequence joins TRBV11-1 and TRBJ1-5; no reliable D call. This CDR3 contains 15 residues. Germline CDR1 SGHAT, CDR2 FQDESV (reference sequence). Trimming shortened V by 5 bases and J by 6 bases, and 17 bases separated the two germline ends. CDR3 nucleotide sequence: TGTGCCAGCAGCCTGGGGAGAGGGCTAGTTCAGCCCCAGCATTTT. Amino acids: CASSLGRGLVQPQHF.

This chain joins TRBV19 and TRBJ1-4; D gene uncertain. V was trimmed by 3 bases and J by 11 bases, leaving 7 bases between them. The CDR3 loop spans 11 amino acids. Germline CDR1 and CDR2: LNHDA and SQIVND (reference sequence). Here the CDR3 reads CASSIGRKLFF. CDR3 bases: TGTGCCAGTAGTATCGGGAGGAAACTGTTTTTT. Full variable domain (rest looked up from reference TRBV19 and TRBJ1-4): DGGITQSPKYLFRKEGQNVTLSCEQNLNHDAMYWYRQDPGQGLRLIYYSQIVNDFQKGDIAEGYSVSREKKESFPLTVTSAQKNPTAFYLCASSIGRKLFFGSGTQLSVL.

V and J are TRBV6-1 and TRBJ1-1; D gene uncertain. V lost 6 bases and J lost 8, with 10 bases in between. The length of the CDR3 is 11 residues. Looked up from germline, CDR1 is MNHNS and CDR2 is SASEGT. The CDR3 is CASSAGEEAFF. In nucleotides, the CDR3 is TGTGCCAGCAGCGCAGGCGAAGAAGCTTTCTTT.

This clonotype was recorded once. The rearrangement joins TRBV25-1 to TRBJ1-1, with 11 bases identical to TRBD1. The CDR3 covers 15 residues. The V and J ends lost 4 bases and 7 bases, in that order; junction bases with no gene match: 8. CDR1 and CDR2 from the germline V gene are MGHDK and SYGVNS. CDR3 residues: CASSVSGQGVREAFF. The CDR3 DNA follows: TGTGCCAGCAGTGTATCGGGACAGGGGGTGCGTGAAGCTTTCTTT.

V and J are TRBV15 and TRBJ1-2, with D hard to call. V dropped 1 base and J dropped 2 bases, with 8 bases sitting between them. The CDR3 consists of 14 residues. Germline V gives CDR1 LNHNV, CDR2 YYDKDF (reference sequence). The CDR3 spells CATSRGWGNYGYTF. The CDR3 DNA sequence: TGTGCCACCAGCAGAGGGTGGGGAAACTATGGCTACACCTTC. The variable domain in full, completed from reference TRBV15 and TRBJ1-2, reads DAMVIQNPRYQVTQFGKPVTLSCSQTLNHNVMYWYQQKSSQAPKLLFHYYDKDFNNEADTPDNFQSRRPNTSFCFLDIRSPGLGDTAMYLCATSRGWGNYGYTFGSGTRLTVV.

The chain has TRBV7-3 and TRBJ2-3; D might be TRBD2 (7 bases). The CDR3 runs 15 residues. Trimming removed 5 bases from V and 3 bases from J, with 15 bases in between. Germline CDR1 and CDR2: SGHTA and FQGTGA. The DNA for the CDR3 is TGTGCCAGCAGCATGGTCGGGGGGCTTACAGATACGCAGTATTTT. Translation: CASSMVGGLTDTQYF.

DNA for the CDR3: TGCAGTGCTAGAGTGCCAGCGGGAAGGGAAGAGACCCAGTACTTC. Residues: CSARVPAGREETQYF. V usage is TRBV20-1 and J usage is TRBJ2-5, with 7 bases lining up with TRBD2. The germline V gene encodes CDR1 DFQATT and CDR2 SNEGSKA (reference sequence). The junction had 8 bases not matched to a gene; V was cut back by 1 base and J by 3 bases. The CDR3 runs to 15 residues.

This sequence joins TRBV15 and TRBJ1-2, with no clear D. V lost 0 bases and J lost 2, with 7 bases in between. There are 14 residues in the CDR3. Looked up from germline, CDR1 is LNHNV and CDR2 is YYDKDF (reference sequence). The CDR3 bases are TGTGCCACCAGCAGAGATGTCCTCAACTATGGCTACACCTTC. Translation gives CATSRDVLNYGYTF.